This TCR beta chain was sequenced during a study of OX40 agonist ivuxolimab in advanced cancers. Study-wide background: Of the patients, three showed partial responses, one with hepatocellular carcinoma and two with cutaneous melanoma.

Repertoires were generated with immunoSEQ multiplex PCR, while TCRdb's copy carries only in-frame clones and drops some. There are under 50,000 clones in the sample; 80% to 85% occur only once, and about 8.8% lies in the top ten. Turning to this clone: Its antigen is undetermined.

Overall study findings and caveats: Clonal expansion was among the lowest in partial responders at 0.1-3.0 mg/kg, especially CD8+. Certain nonresponders likewise exhibited a low normalized T-cell clonal expansion. At doses 0.1 to 3.0 mg/kg, CD4+ and CD8+ clones expanded.

The CDR3 extends over 11 amino acids. Germline V gene lookup returns CDR1 SGHTA and CDR2 FQGNSA. With 3 bases removed from V and 3 bases from J, the gap between germline ends came to 3 bases. This sequence joins TRBV7-2 and TRBJ2-7; D call uncertain. The source was CD4+ or CD8+ T cells sorted from blood, collected in a trial of the OX40 agonist ivuxolimab. This clonotype was sampled from an adult with an advanced solid tumor such as melanoma, head and neck, liver or kidney cancer. The CDR3 DNA is TGTGCCAGCAGCTTTCTCTACGAGCAGTACTTC. Its translation: CASSFLYEQYF.